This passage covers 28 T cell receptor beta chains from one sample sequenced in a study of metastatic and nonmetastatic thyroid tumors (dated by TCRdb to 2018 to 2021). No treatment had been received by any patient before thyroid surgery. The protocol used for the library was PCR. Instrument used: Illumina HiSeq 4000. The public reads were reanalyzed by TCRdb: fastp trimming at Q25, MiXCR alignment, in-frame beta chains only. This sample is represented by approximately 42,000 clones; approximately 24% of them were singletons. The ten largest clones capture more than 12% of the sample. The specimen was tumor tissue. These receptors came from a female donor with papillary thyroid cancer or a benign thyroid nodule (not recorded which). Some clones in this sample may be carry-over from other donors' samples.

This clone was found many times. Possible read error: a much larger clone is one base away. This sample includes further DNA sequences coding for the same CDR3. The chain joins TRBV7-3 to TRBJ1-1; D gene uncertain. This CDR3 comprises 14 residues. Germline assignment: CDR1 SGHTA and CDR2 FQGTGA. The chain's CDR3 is CASSLSGWNTEAFF. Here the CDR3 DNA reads TGTGCCAGCAGCTTATCTGGGTGGAACACCGAAGCTTTCTTT.

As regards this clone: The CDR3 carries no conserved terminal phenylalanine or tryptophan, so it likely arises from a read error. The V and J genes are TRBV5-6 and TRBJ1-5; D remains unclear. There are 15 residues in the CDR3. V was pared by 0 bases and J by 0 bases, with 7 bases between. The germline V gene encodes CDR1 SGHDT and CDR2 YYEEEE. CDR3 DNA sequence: TGTGCCAGCAGCTTGGCCGGGTATAGCAATCAGCCCCAGCATCTT. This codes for CASSLAGYSNQPQHL.

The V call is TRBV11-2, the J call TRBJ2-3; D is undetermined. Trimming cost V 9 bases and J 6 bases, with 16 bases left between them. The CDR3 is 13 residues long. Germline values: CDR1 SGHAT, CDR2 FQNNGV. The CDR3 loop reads CASRPSWVDTQYF. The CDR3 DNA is TGTGCCAGTAGACCCAGCTGGGTGGATACGCAGTATTTT.

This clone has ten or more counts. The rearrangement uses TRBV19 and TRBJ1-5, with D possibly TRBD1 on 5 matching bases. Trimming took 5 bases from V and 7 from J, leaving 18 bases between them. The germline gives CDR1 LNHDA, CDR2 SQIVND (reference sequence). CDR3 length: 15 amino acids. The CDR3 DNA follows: TGTGCCAGTAGTCGACCGAGCGGGGCGGAGCAGCCCCAGCATTTT. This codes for CASSRPSGAEQPQHF.

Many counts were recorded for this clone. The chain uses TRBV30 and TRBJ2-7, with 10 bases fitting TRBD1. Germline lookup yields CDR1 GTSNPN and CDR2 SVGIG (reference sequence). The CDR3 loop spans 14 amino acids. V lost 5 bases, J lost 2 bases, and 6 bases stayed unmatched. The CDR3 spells CAWGRQGATYEQYF. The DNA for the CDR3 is TGTGCCTGGGGAAGACAGGGGGCGACCTACGAGCAGTACTTC. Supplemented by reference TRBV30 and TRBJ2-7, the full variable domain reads SQTIHQWPATLVQPVGSPLSLECTVEGTSNPNLYWYRQAAGRGLQLLFYSVGIGQISSEVPQNLSASRPQDRQFILSSKKLLLSDSGFYLCAWGRQGATYEQYFGPGTRLTVT.

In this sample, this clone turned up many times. CDR3: CSAREAVEQFF. The CDR3 DNA follows: TGCAGTGCTAGAGAGGCAGTTGAGCAGTTCTTC. The chain employs TRBV20-1 and TRBJ2-1; D is uncertain. Trimming left V 0 bases short and J 9 bases short, with 6 bases between. This CDR3 is built from 11 residues. CDR1 is DFQATT, CDR2 SNEGSKA, per germline (reference sequence).

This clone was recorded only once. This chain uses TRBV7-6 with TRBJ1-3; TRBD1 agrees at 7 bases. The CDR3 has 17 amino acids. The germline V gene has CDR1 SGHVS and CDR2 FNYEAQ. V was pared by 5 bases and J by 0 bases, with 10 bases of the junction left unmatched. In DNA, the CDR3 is TGTGCCAGCAGCCCGGGACAGTACCCTGTCTCTGGAAACACCATATATTTT. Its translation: CASSPGQYPVSGNTIYF.

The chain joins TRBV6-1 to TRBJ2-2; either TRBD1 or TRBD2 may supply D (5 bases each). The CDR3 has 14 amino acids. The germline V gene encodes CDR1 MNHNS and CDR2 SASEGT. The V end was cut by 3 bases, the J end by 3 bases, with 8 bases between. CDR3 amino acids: CASSEGTDTGELFF. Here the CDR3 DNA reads TGTGCCAGCAGTGAGGGGACGGACACCGGGGAGCTGTTTTTT.

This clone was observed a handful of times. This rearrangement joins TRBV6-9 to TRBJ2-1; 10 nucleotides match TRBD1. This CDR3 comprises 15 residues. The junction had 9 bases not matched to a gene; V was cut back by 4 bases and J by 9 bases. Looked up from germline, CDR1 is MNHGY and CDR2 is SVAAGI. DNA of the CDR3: TGTGCCAGCAGTTTTTCGGGACAGGGGTTTAGTGAGCAGTTCTTC. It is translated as CASSFSGQGFSEQFF.

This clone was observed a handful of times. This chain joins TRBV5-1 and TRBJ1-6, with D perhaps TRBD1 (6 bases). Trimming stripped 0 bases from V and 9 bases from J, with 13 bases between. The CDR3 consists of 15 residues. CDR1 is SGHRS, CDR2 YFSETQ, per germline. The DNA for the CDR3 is TGCGCCAGCAGCTTGGTATCCGGGGGCGGTTCACCCCTCCACTTT. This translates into CASSLVSGGGSPLHF.

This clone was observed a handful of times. In nucleotides, the CDR3 is TGTGCCAGCAGTTTACCTCAGGGGGCAGGGGAAAAACTGTTTTTT. This gives the protein CASSLPQGAGEKLFF. This rearrangement joins TRBV28 to TRBJ1-4; 8 bases align to TRBD1. This CDR3 contains 15 residues. From germline, CDR1 is MDHEN and CDR2 SYDVKM. The V segment lost 2 bases and the J segment 8 bases; nucleotides outside the gene matches: 7.

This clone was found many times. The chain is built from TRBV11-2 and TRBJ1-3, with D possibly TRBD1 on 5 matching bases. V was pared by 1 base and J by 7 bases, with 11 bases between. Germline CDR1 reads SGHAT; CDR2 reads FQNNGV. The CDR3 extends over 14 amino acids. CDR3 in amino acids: CASSLALGENTIYF. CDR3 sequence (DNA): TGTGCCAGCAGCTTAGCATTGGGGGAGAACACCATATATTTT.

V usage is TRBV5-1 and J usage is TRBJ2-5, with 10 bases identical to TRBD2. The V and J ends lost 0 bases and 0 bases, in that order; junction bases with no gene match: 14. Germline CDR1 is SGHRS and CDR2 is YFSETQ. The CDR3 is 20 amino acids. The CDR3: CASSLGRARTSGEYQETQYF. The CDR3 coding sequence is TGCGCCAGCAGCTTGGGGAGGGCTCGTACTAGCGGGGAGTACCAAGAGACCCAGTACTTC.

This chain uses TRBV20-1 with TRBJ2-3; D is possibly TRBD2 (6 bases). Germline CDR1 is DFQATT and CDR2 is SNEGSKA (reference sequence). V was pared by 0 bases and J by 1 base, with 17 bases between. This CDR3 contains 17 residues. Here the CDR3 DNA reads TGCAGTGCTAGAGATTTCTCGGGGGTAGGCGGCACAGATACGCAGTATTTT. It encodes CSARDFSGVGGTDTQYF.

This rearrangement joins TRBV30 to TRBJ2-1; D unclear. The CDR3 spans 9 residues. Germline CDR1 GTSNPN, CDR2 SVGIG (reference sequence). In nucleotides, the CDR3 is TGTAGTGTAGGCCTTGAGCAGTTCTTC. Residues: CSVGLEQFF.

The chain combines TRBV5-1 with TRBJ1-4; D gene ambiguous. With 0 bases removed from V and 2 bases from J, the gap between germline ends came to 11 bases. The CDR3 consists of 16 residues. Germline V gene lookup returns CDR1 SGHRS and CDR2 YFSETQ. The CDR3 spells CASSLGRSNTNEKLFF. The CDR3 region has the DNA TGCGCCAGCAGCTTGGGCCGGTCTAACACTAATGAAAAACTGTTTTTT.

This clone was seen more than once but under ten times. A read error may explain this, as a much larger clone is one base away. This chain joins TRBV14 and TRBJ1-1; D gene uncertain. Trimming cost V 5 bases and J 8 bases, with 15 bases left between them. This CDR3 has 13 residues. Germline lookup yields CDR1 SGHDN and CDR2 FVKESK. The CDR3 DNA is TGTGCCAGCAGCGACGGACTGCCTAGAGAAGCTTTCTTT. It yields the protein CASSDGLPREAFF.

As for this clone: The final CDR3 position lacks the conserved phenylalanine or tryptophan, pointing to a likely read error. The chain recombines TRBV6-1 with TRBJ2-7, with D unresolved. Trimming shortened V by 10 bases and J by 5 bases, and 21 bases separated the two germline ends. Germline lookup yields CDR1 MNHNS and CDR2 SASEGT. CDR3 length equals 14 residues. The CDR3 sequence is CATRSISTFDEQYS. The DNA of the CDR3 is TGTGCCACAAGGAGCATCTCCACTTTCGACGAGCAGTACTCC.

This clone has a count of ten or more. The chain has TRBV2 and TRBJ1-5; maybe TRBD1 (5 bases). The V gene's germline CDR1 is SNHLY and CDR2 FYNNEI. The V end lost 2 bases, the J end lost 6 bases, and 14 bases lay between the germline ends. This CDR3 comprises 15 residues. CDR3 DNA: TGTGCCAGCAGTGAATATCGGGGGAACGGTCAGCCCCAGCATTTT. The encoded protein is CASSEYRGNGQPQHF. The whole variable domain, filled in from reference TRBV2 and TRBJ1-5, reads EPEVTQTPSHQVTQMGQEVILRCVPISNHLYFYWYRQILGQKVEFLVSFYNNEISEKSEIFDDQFSVERPDGSNFTLKIRSTKLEDSAMYFCASSEYRGNGQPQHFGDGTRLSIL.

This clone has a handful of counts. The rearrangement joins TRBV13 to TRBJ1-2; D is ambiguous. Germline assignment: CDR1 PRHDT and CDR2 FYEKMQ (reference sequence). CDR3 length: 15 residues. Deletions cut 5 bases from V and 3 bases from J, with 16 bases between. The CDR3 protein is CASSREAGVYYGYTF. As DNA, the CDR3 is TGTGCCAGCAGCCGAGAGGCAGGCGTCTACTATGGCTACACCTTC.

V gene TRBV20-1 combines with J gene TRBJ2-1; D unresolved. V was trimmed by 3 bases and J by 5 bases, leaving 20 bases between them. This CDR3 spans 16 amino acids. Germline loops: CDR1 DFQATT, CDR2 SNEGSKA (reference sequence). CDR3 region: CSARDLTIGPDNEQFF. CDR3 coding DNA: TGCAGTGCTAGGGACCTTACGATTGGACCGGACAATGAGCAGTTCTTC.

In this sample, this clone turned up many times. As DNA, the CDR3 is TGTGCCAGCAGCCCAACAGGAGGGACAGGGAACTACGAGCAGTACTTC. Translation gives CASSPTGGTGNYEQYF. J is TRBJ2-7 and V is TRBV7-8, with 9 bases that match TRBD1. Germline CDR1 reads SGHVS; CDR2 reads FQNEAQ. The V and J ends lost 5 bases and 3 bases, in that order; junction bases with no gene match: 11. This CDR3 region has 16 residues.

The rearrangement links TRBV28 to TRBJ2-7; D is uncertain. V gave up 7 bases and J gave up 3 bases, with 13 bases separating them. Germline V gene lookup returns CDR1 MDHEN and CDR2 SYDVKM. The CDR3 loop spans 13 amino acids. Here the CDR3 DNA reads TGTGCCAGCATCCTACAGTGTATCTACGAGCAGTACTTC. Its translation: CASILQCIYEQYF. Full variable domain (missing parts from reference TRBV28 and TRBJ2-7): DVKVTQSSRYLVKRTGEKVFLECVQDMDHENMFWYRQDPGLGLRLIYFSYDVKMKEKGDIPEGYSVSREKKERFSLILESASTNQTSMYLCASILQCIYEQYFGPGTRLTVT.

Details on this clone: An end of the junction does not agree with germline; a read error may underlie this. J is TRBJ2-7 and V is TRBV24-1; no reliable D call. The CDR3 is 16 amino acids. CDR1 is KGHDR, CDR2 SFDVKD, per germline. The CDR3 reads CTTSDRSGDSSYEQYF. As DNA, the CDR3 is TGTACCACCAGTGACCGGTCTGGAGACTCCTCCTACGAGCAGTACTTC.

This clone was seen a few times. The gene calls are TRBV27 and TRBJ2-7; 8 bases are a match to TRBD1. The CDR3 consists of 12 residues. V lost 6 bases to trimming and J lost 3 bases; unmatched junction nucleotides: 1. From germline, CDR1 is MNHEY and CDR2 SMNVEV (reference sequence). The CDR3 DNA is TGTGCCAGCAGGGACAGGGTCTACGAGCAGTACTTC. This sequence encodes CASRDRVYEQYF.

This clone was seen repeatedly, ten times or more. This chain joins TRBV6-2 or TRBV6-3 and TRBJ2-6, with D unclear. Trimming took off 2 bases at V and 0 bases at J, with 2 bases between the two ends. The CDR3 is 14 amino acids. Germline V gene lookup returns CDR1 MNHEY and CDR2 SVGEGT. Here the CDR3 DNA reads TGTGCCAGCAGTTACAGCTCTGGGGCCAACGTCCTGACTTTC. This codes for CASSYSSGANVLTF.

This CDR3 reads CASSGTGGYEQYF. The CDR3 DNA reads as TGTGCCAGCAGTGGGACAGGGGGATACGAGCAGTACTTC. The rearrangement joins TRBV6-1 to TRBJ2-7; 10 bases align to TRBD1. Germline V CDR1 and CDR2: MNHNS, SASEGT. This CDR3 has 13 amino acids. With V trimmed by 4 bases and J by 4 bases, 1 base remained unmatched.

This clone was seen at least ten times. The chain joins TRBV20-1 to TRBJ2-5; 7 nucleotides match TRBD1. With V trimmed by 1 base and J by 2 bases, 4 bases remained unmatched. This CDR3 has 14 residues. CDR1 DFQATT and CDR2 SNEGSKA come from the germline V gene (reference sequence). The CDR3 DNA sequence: TGCAGTGCTAGAGGTTGGACAGGTCAAGAGACCCAGTACTTC. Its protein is CSARGWTGQETQYF.